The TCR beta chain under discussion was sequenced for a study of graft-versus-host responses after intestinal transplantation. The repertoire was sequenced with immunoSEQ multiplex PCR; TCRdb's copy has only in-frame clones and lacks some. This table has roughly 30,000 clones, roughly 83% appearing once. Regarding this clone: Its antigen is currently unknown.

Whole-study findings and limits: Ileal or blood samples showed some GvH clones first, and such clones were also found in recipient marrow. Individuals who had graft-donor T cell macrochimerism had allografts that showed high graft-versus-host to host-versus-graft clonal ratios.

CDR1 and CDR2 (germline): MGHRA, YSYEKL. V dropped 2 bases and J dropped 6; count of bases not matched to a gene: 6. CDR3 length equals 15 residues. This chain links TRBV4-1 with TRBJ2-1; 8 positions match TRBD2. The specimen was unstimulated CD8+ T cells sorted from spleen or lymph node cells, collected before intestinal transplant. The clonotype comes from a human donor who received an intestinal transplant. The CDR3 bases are TGCGCCAGCAGCCAATGCGGGAGGACGCTCAATGAGCAGTTCTTC. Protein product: CASSQCGRTLNEQFF.